One sample yielded the 14 T cell receptor beta chains listed below, sequenced in a study of blood T cell repertoires in COVID-19. Profiled with immunoSEQ multiplex PCR; TCRdb holds only in-frame clones, not every one. Seen here are roughly 290,000 clones, approximately 83% observed once, and the top ten hold 15% to 17%. The specimen was peripheral blood. The receptors were gathered from a person between 65 and 79 years old with COVID-19, enrolled during active disease.

The gene calls are TRBV7-7 and TRBJ2-5; 8 bases fit TRBD2. CDR1 is SSHAT, CDR2 FNYEAQ, per germline (reference sequence). V dropped 1 base and J dropped 7; count of bases not matched to a gene: 11. The CDR3 loop spans 16 amino acids. CDR3 bases: TGTGCCAGCAGCTTAGACGGGACTAGTTCTATAGGGACCCAGTACTTC. Translation gives CASSLDGTSSIGTQYF.

The V gene is TRBV6-2 or TRBV6-3, the J gene TRBJ1-1; TRBD1 agrees at 7 bases. CDR1 is MNHEY, CDR2 SVGEGT, per germline. There are 14 residues in the CDR3. Trimming cost V 0 bases and J 6 bases; bases outside gene matches: 4. The DNA of the CDR3 is TGTGCCAGCAGTTACTCGACAGGGACTGCTGAAGCTTTCTTT. Protein: CASSYSTGTAEAFF.

In its sample, this clone was seen a few times. The genes are TRBV7-3 and TRBJ2-3; maybe TRBD1 (5 bases). V dropped 3 bases and J dropped 2 bases, with 9 bases sitting between them. The CDR3 covers 14 residues. Germline values: CDR1 SGHTA, CDR2 FQGTGA. CDR3 DNA: TGTGCCAGCAGCTTGAGTGGGGCCACAGATACGCAGTATTTT. It is translated as CASSLSGATDTQYF.

The CDR3 spells CASTRGGVGYYEQYF. In nucleotides, the CDR3 is TGTGCCAGCACCCGAGGCGGGGTCGGATACTACGAGCAGTACTTC. The chain links TRBV6-5 to TRBJ2-7, with D possibly being TRBD2 (6 bases). Germline loops: CDR1 MNHEY, CDR2 SVGAGI. CDR3 length equals 15 residues. Trimming removed 7 bases at V and 3 bases at J, with 19 bases between.

V is TRBV6-6 and J is TRBJ1-1; no clear D. CDR1 is MNHNY, CDR2 SVGAGI, per germline (reference sequence). The CDR3 length is 15 residues. V lost 7 bases and J lost 3, with 18 bases in between. The CDR3 reads CASTRAHSGDTEAFF. The CDR3 coding sequence is TGTGCCAGCACCCGGGCACATTCGGGAGACACTGAAGCTTTCTTT.

This clone was detected only once. This rearrangement joins TRBV14 to TRBJ2-1; the D gene is possibly TRBD1 (5 bases). Per the germline V gene, CDR1 is SGHDN and CDR2 is FVKESK. This CDR3 spans 13 amino acids. Trimming left V 3 bases short and J 6 bases short, with 9 bases between. CDR3 in DNA: TGTGCCAGCAGCCAGACCAGGGTCAATGAGCAGTTCTTC. It translates to CASSQTRVNEQFF.

This sequence joins TRBV18 and TRBJ2-3; weak D call: TRBD2 (7 bases). The CDR3 sequence is 14 residues long. Germline-derived CDR1 and CDR2 are KGHSH and LQKENI. Deletions cut 4 bases from V and 1 base from J, with 9 bases between. For the CDR3, the DNA is TGTGCCAGCTCACGGGGGGGCGGCACAGATACGCAGTATTTT. Translated, it gives CASSRGGGTDTQYF.

The chain is built from TRBV5-5 and TRBJ2-5; D is perhaps TRBD1 (6 bases). V was trimmed by 3 bases and J by 5 bases, leaving 14 bases between them. The germline gives CDR1 SGHKS, CDR2 YYEKEE (reference sequence). This CDR3 has 14 residues. CDR3 bases: TGTGCCAGCAGCTGGGGCTGGACAGCGGAGACCCAGTACTTC. Translated: CASSWGWTAETQYF.

V usage is TRBV10-3 and J usage is TRBJ2-1; a weak D match, TRBD1 (6 bases). In germline, CDR1 is ENHRY, CDR2 SYGVKD. The CDR3 has 16 residues. V dropped 6 bases and J dropped 3 bases, with 18 bases sitting between them. CDR3 sequence reads: CAISGVRGSLYNEQFF. CDR3 in DNA: TGTGCCATCAGCGGGGTTAGGGGGTCTCTCTACAATGAGCAGTTCTTC.

The V gene is TRBV5-1, the J gene TRBJ1-2; TRBD1 matches at 7 bases. The CDR3 spans 15 residues. Germline loops: CDR1 SGHRS, CDR2 YFSETQ. V gave up 5 bases and J gave up 7 bases; unmatched junction bases: 14. CDR3 amino acids: CASRPPGDSDTGYTF. The CDR3 DNA reads as TGCGCCAGCAGGCCTCCGGGGGACAGCGACACTGGCTACACCTTC.

Only a few counts were recorded for this clone. This sequence joins TRBV14 and TRBJ2-1, with D tentatively TRBD2 (6 bases). Germline values: CDR1 SGHDN, CDR2 FVKESK. V was cut by 5 bases and J by 4 bases, with 12 bases left in between. The CDR3 runs 14 residues. The CDR3 DNA is TGTGCCAGCAGCTCCGGGAGATTTTACAATGAGCAGTTCTTC. Translation: CASSSGRFYNEQFF.

V usage is TRBV4-3 and J usage is TRBJ2-7, with a possible D match to TRBD2 (5 bases). The V end was cut by 0 bases, the J end by 2 bases, with 8 bases between. Looked up from germline, CDR1 is LGHNA and CDR2 is YSLEER. The CDR3 contains 14 residues. CDR3 sequence reads: CASSQDLAPYEQYF. DNA for the CDR3: TGCGCCAGCAGCCAAGACCTAGCCCCCTACGAGCAGTACTTC.

The V gene is TRBV12-5, the J gene TRBJ2-1; 11 bases are shared with TRBD2. Per the germline V gene, CDR1 is LGHNT and CDR2 is FRNRAP. The ends lost 0 bases at V and 4 bases at J; junction bases unmatched: 8. This CDR3 has 18 residues. This CDR3 is CASGLVHSTSGRYNEQFF. The DNA for the CDR3 is TGTGCTAGTGGTTTGGTCCATTCTACTAGCGGGAGATACAATGAGCAGTTCTTC.

This sequence joins TRBV5-8 and TRBJ1-5; D gene unclear. The CDR3 is 16 residues long. The germline gives CDR1 SGHTS, CDR2 YDEGEE. V lost 0 bases and J 2 bases, leaving 12 bases between the germline ends. The CDR3 is CASSLETIPGNQPQHF. In DNA, the CDR3 is TGTGCCAGCAGCTTGGAAACAATCCCAGGCAATCAGCCCCAGCATTTT.